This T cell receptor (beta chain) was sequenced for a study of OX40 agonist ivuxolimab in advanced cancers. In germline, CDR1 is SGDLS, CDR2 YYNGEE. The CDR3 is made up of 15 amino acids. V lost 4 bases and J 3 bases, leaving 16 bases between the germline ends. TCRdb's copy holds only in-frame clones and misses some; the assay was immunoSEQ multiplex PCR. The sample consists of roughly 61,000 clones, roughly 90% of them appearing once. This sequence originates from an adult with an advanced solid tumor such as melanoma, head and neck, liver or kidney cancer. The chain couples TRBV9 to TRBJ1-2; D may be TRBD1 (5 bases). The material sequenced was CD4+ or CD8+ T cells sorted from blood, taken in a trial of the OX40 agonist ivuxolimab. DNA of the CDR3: TGTGCCAGCAGCCCTCCCCGAGGGGAGTACTATGGCTACACCTTC. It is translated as CASSPPRGEYYGYTF.